The 28 T cell receptor beta chains in this list originate from one sample, sequenced in a study of blood T cell repertoires in COVID-19. Generated by immunoSEQ multiplex PCR, the TCRdb table keeps only in-frame clones and is missing some. Among around 120,000 clones listed, approximately 90% were seen once. The sample comprised peripheral blood. These receptors came from a human donor in a cohort sampled during active COVID-19.

The chain is built from TRBV9 and TRBJ2-5; D is perhaps TRBD2 (6 bases). V was trimmed by 0 bases and J by 5 bases, leaving 11 bases between them. This CDR3 contains 14 residues. Germline CDR1 reads SGDLS; CDR2 reads YYNGEE. CDR3 amino acids: CASSVESEGETQYF. CDR3 nucleotide sequence: TGTGCCAGCAGCGTAGAATCGGAGGGCGAGACCCAGTACTTC.

V usage is TRBV11-1 and J usage is TRBJ2-2; perhaps TRBD1 as D (5 bases). CDR3 length equals 14 residues. The germline gives CDR1 SGHAT, CDR2 FQDESV (reference sequence). Trimming removed 1 base at V and 6 bases at J, with 9 bases between. The CDR3 DNA is TGTGCCAGCAGCTTAGATAGACAGCCCGGGGAGCTGTTTTTT. Protein sequence: CASSLDRQPGELFF.

The table lists this clone with a count of one. V is TRBV28 and J is TRBJ2-7; 11 bases map to TRBD2. CDR1 and CDR2 from the germline V gene are MDHEN and SYDVKM. This CDR3 contains 15 residues. J was trimmed by 1 base and V by 6 bases; bases with no gene match: 5. The CDR3: CASRPGTSGSYEQYF. CDR3 DNA sequence: TGTGCCAGCAGGCCCGGGACTAGCGGTTCCTACGAGCAGTACTTC.

This rearrangement joins TRBV7-6 to TRBJ2-7, with 10 bases lining up with TRBD2. The CDR3 runs 15 residues. The germline CDR1 and CDR2 sequences are SGHVS and FNYEAQ. V trimming: 5 bases; J trimming: 0 bases; junction bases outside the gene matches: 4. In DNA form, the CDR3 reads TGTGCCAGCAGCCGGACTAGCGGAAACTCCTACGAGCAGTACTTC. Protein product: CASSRTSGNSYEQYF.

The rearrangement joins TRBV5-1 to TRBJ2-5; a possible D gene is TRBD1 (7 bases). V lost 1 base and J 5 bases, leaving 18 bases between the germline ends. The CDR3 totals 16 residues. Germline CDR1 and CDR2: SGHRS and YFSETQ. The CDR3, as DNA: TGCGCCAGCAGCTTGCCCGTCGGGGCAGGGGGGGAGACCCAGTACTTC. Translation: CASSLPVGAGGETQYF.

The genes are TRBV9 and TRBJ2-5, with TRBD1 as a possible D gene (5 bases). The CDR3 consists of 14 residues. In germline, CDR1 is SGDLS, CDR2 YYNGEE. V was cut by 3 bases and J by 4 bases, with 13 bases left in between. CDR3 sequence (DNA): TGTGCCAGCAGCGGGACACCCTACCCAGAGACCCAGTACTTC. This encodes CASSGTPYPETQYF.

The sample holds a few counts of this clone. The gene calls are TRBV6-5 and TRBJ2-5; TRBD1 aligns across 7 bases. After removal of 2 bases from V and 7 bases from J, the junction contained 7 bases not matched to a gene. The CDR3 runs 14 residues. Germline CDR1 is MNHEY and CDR2 is SVGAGI. The CDR3 nucleotides read TGTGCCAGCAGTTACCGGGCGCGACAGGGGACCCAGTACTTC. Its translation is CASSYRARQGTQYF.

This clone occurred once. V and J are TRBV5-1 and TRBJ2-5, with D hard to call. V was clipped by 4 bases and J by 2 bases, with 15 bases between them. Germline V gene lookup returns CDR1 SGHRS and CDR2 YFSETQ. CDR3 length: 15 amino acids. The CDR3 bases are TGCGCCAGCAGCAAGGAACCGGGTACTCAAGAGACCCAGTACTTC. This encodes CASSKEPGTQETQYF.

This clone has a handful of counts. This chain joins TRBV11-3 and TRBJ1-5; tentatively, D is TRBD1 (5 bases). Germline CDR1 reads SGHNT; CDR2 reads YENEEA. The CDR3 has 14 residues. The V and J ends lost 5 bases and 9 bases respectively, with 17 bases between them. CDR3 DNA: TGTGCCAGCAGCCTAAAGACAGCGGGTGGGCCCCAGCATTTT. It is translated as CASSLKTAGGPQHF.

The sample holds one count of this clone. The chain joins TRBV5-4 to TRBJ2-3, with D perhaps matching TRBD1 (5 bases). V gave up 4 bases and J gave up 6 bases, with 15 bases separating them. Germline CDR1 SGHNT, CDR2 YYREEE (reference sequence). The CDR3 loop spans 14 amino acids. The CDR3 coding sequence is TGTGCCAGCAGCACGATGCCCAGGGCGGATACGCAGTATTTT. Protein: CASSTMPRADTQYF.

V gene TRBV3-1 (or the pseudogene TRBV3-2) combines with J gene TRBJ1-6; TRBD1 matches 7 bases. Germline trimming cut 1 base from V and 7 bases from J; bases unmatched to any gene: 7. Germline assignment: CDR1 LGHDT and CDR2 YNNKEL (reference sequence). This CDR3 comprises 16 residues. CDR3 loop: CASSQVGVTGNSPLHF. CDR3 nucleotide sequence: TGTGCCAGCAGCCAAGTTGGGGTGACAGGGAATTCACCCCTCCACTTT.

V gene TRBV19 combines with J gene TRBJ1-5; D is perhaps TRBD1 (5 bases). CDR1 LNHDA and CDR2 SQIVND come from the germline V gene (reference sequence). This CDR3 spans 16 amino acids. V was trimmed by 5 bases and J by 2 bases, leaving 16 bases between them. The CDR3 spells CASSLGTRGGNQPQHF. CDR3 nucleotide sequence: TGTGCCAGTAGTCTAGGGACCCGGGGTGGCAATCAGCCCCAGCATTTT.

This clone has only one observation. CDR3 nucleotides: TGTGCCAGCAGCGTTACAGGGGATGGACAGCCCCAGCATTTT. The encoded protein is CASSVTGDGQPQHF. The chain employs TRBV9 and TRBJ1-5; 7 bases map to TRBD1. V trimming: 2 bases; J trimming: 7 bases; junction bases outside the gene matches: 6. Germline V gene data show CDR1 as SGDLS and CDR2 as YYNGEE. There are 14 residues in the CDR3.

The rearrangement links TRBV19 to TRBJ1-1; weak D call: TRBD1 (5 bases). This CDR3 has 11 amino acids. V was cut by 9 bases and J by 5 bases, with 10 bases left in between. Germline V lookup: CDR1 LNHDA, CDR2 SQIVND (reference sequence). This CDR3 is CASRVYTEAFF. Written as DNA, the CDR3 is TGTGCCAGCAGGGTTTATACTGAAGCTTTCTTT. Using reference TRBV19 and TRBJ1-1 for the parts outside the CDR3, the full variable domain is DGGITQSPKYLFRKEGQNVTLSCEQNLNHDAMYWYRQDPGQGLRLIYYSQIVNDFQKGDIAEGYSVSREKKESFPLTVTSAQKNPTAFYLCASRVYTEAFFGQGTRLTVV.

This sequence joins TRBV9 and TRBJ2-1, with 7 bases aligning to TRBD2. V gave up 0 bases and J gave up 8 bases; unmatched junction bases: 14. The CDR3 totals 17 residues. Germline loops: CDR1 SGDLS, CDR2 YYNGEE. The CDR3 region is CASSVVQLAKRGDEQFF. Written as DNA, the CDR3 is TGTGCCAGCAGCGTAGTCCAACTAGCGAAAAGAGGGGATGAGCAGTTCTTC.

This chain's CDR3 is CASSLRRDQPQHF. CDR3 DNA: TGTGCCAGCAGTTTAAGGAGGGACCAGCCCCAGCATTTT. The J gene is TRBJ1-5, the V gene TRBV12-3 or TRBV12-4, with TRBD1 as a possible D gene (5 bases). This CDR3 has 13 amino acids. Between the trimmed V and J ends, which lost 2 bases and 7 bases, there was a span of 9 bases.

This chain uses TRBV10-2 with TRBJ2-7; perhaps TRBD1 as D (5 bases). Trimming stripped 3 bases from V and 4 bases from J, with 10 bases between. CDR3 length: 13 residues. Germline CDR1 and CDR2: WSHSY and SAAADI. CDR3 residues: CASSDAGFYEQYF. The CDR3, as DNA: TGCGCCAGCAGTGATGCAGGGTTTTACGAGCAGTACTTC.

The chain uses TRBV18 and TRBJ1-1; D unclear. V was shortened by 3 bases and J by 2 bases, with 10 bases between the two germline ends. Germline V CDR1 and CDR2: KGHSH, LQKENI. The CDR3 runs to 14 residues. CDR3: CASSPLQENTEAFF. The CDR3, as DNA: TGTGCCAGCTCACCGCTTCAGGAAAACACTGAAGCTTTCTTT.

This chain links TRBV12-3 or TRBV12-4 with TRBJ2-5; D is uncertain. CDR3 length: 12 residues. Trimming pared 4 bases from V and 7 bases from J, leaving 10 bases between. CDR3 nucleotide sequence: TGTGCCAGCAGTTCTGTCGGCGGGACCCAGTACTTC. It is translated as CASSSVGGTQYF.

V usage is TRBV5-8 and J usage is TRBJ1-2; tentatively, D is TRBD1 (6 bases). The CDR3 loop spans 15 amino acids. V lost 0 bases to trimming and J lost 1 base, with 10 bases between them. Germline V gives CDR1 SGHTS, CDR2 YDEGEE. The CDR3 region has the DNA TGTGCCAGCAGCTTGGATAGGACAGTTAACTATGGCTACACCTTC. It codes for CASSLDRTVNYGYTF.

The genes are TRBV10-2 and TRBJ2-3; 11 bases agree with TRBD2. The CDR3 is made up of 15 amino acids. Germline values: CDR1 WSHSY, CDR2 SAAADI. Trimming cost V 10 bases and J 0 bases; bases outside gene matches: 6. The CDR3 DNA reads TGCGCCATCAAAGGGACTAGCGGTAGCACAGATACGCAGTATTTT. This sequence encodes CAIKGTSGSTDTQYF.

The chain couples TRBV19 to TRBJ2-5; 8 bases agree with TRBD2. The CDR3 is 15 amino acids. Germline V lookup: CDR1 LNHDA, CDR2 SQIVND (reference sequence). The ends lost 1 base at V and 4 bases at J; junction bases unmatched: 5. In DNA form, the CDR3 reads TGTGCCAGTAGTATAGTCACGGCGGGGGGAGAGACCCAGTACTTC. It specifies CASSIVTAGGETQYF.

This chain uses TRBV24-1 with TRBJ2-1; tentative D call: TRBD2 (6 bases). This CDR3 spans 15 amino acids. Looked up from germline, CDR1 is KGHDR and CDR2 is SFDVKD. Trimming pared 2 bases from V and 7 bases from J, leaving 14 bases between. The CDR3 coding sequence is TGTGCCACCAGTGATTGGGCGACTAGTCCAAATGAGCAGTTCTTC. Translated, it gives CATSDWATSPNEQFF.

The chain recombines TRBV18 with TRBJ1-2; D is possibly TRBD1 (6 bases). Germline assignment: CDR1 KGHSH and CDR2 LQKENI. The CDR3 is 13 residues long. V was shortened by 2 bases and J by 4 bases, with 8 bases between the two germline ends. CDR3 region: CASSPGQIYGYTF. The CDR3, as DNA: TGTGCCAGCTCACCAGGACAGATCTATGGCTACACCTTC. The full variable domain, in which reference TRBV18 and TRBJ1-2 provide the parts outside the CDR3, is NAGVMQNPRHLVRRRGQEARLRCSPMKGHSHVYWYRQLPEEGLKFMVYLQKENIIDESGMPKERFSAEFPKEGPSILRIQQVVRGDSAAYFCASSPGQIYGYTFGSGTRLTVV.

In its sample, this clone was seen a few times. V gene TRBV3-1 (or the pseudogene TRBV3-2) combines with J gene TRBJ2-2; 10 nucleotides match TRBD2. The CDR3 has 17 amino acids. Looked up from germline, CDR1 is LGHDT and CDR2 is YNNKEL (reference sequence). The V segment lost 5 bases and the J segment 7 bases; nucleotides outside the gene matches: 13. In nucleotides, the CDR3 is TGTGCCAGCAGCATAACTAGCGGGGCCTATAATGGCGGGGAGCTGTTTTTT. Translation gives CASSITSGAYNGGELFF.

This clone has only one observation. The chain has TRBV7-3 and TRBJ2-1; 11 bases agree with TRBD2. The germline V gene has CDR1 SGHTA and CDR2 FQGTGA. With V trimmed by 5 bases and J by 7 bases, 19 bases remained unmatched. The CDR3 extends over 19 amino acids. CDR3 in amino acids: CASSPQVSGGALSGNEQFF. The CDR3 DNA is TGTGCCAGCAGCCCTCAGGTTAGCGGGGGGGCCCTGAGTGGTAATGAGCAGTTCTTC.

The rearrangement links TRBV25-1 to TRBJ1-2; D unresolved. The CDR3 extends over 15 amino acids. V lost 3 bases and J 4 bases, leaving 15 bases between the germline ends. Germline CDR1 reads MGHDK; CDR2 reads SYGVNS. Written as DNA, the CDR3 is TGTGCCAGCAGTGAGTTCCAGGCGACCCCCTATGGCTACACCTTC. Amino acid sequence: CASSEFQATPYGYTF.

This rearrangement joins TRBV9 to TRBJ2-3, with D unclear. Germline V gene lookup returns CDR1 SGDLS and CDR2 YYNGEE. V was pared by 0 bases and J by 6 bases, with 14 bases between. This CDR3 has 15 residues. The CDR3 sequence: CASSVAPGRMDTQYF. Here the CDR3 DNA reads TGTGCCAGCAGCGTAGCTCCAGGTAGGATGGATACGCAGTATTTT.